This entry features one T cell receptor beta chain sequence. Its antigen is unidentified. In the same sample, other DNA sequences code for this CDR3. Produced via immunoSEQ multiplex PCR; TCRdb's table is partial and in-frame only. Of approximately 1.1 million clones in the sample, roughly 74% were seen once. This sample is part of a study of shared clonotypes between healthy human individuals. Study-wide results and limits: For naive CD4 cells, roughly 4.6% of clonotypes were shared across a handful of donors.

The sample taken for sequencing was memory CD4+ T cells from PBMCs. Subset specified: CD45RA-negative fraction. The receptor was isolated from a man aged 18 to 30 in good health. Some clones in this sample may be carry-over from other donors' samples.

The CDR3 region has the DNA TGTGCCAGCACCACAGCATATAGCAATCAGCCCCAGCATTTT. Translation: CASTTAYSNQPQHF. V is TRBV6-1 and J is TRBJ1-5; D is undetermined. Germline V CDR1 and CDR2: MNHNS, SASEGT. Trimming removed 7 bases at V and 0 bases at J, with 10 bases between. The CDR3 spans 14 residues.